This T cell receptor (beta chain) came from a study of tumor T cells in aggressive B-cell lymphoma. The CDR3 extends over 14 amino acids. CDR1 LNHDA and CDR2 SQIVND come from the germline V gene (reference sequence). Deletions cut 3 bases from V and 5 bases from J, with 14 bases between. Clones were sequenced by immunoSEQ multiplex PCR, and TCRdb holds only the in-frame ones, with some missing. The table records approximately 5,200 clones, about 94% of them present only once. This clone occurred once. V and J are TRBV19 and TRBJ2-7, with D possibly matching TRBD1 (5 bases). The specimen was tumor tissue. The clonotype was recovered from an adult with diffuse large B cell lymphoma. This chain's CDR3 is CASSMVREYHEQYF. CDR3 DNA: TGTGCCAGTAGTATGGTCAGGGAATACCACGAGCAGTACTTC.